This T cell receptor (beta chain) comes out of a study of blood T cell repertoires in COVID-19. Profiled with immunoSEQ multiplex PCR; TCRdb holds only in-frame clones, not every one. The data hold fewer than 400,000 clones, with 85% to 90% observed a single time. This CDR3 comprises 15 residues. Trimming removed 3 bases from V and 8 bases from J, with 14 bases in between. Germline-derived CDR1 and CDR2 are KGHSH and LQKENI. Sequencing was performed on peripheral blood. This receptor was obtained from a woman aged 30 to 39 with COVID-19, enrolled during active disease. The rearrangement uses TRBV18 and TRBJ1-6; D unresolved. The CDR3 sequence: CASSPLSEGDSPLHF. The CDR3 nucleotides read TGTGCCAGCTCACCCCTATCGGAGGGAGATTCACCCCTCCACTTT.